This T cell receptor beta chain was identified in a study of blood T cell repertoires in COVID-19. Trimming at V came to 10 bases and at J to 5 bases, leaving 14 bases not matched to a gene. CDR1 and CDR2 from the germline V gene are SGHRS and YFSETQ. CDR3 length equals 15 residues. Sequenced by immunoSEQ multiplex PCR; TCRdb stores in-frame clones only, minus some. The sample gives about 150,000 clones, just under 85% of which show up once; about 31% is in the top ten. The receptor was isolated from a woman in her fifties or sixties with acute or convalescent COVID-19. The sample comprised peripheral blood. V usage is TRBV5-1 and J usage is TRBJ1-4; TRBD1 matches 7 bases. The CDR3 DNA reads TGCGCCTCCTCGGGGGGGGCAGGGGGAAATGAAAAACTGTTTTTT. Protein product: CASSGGAGGNEKLFF.